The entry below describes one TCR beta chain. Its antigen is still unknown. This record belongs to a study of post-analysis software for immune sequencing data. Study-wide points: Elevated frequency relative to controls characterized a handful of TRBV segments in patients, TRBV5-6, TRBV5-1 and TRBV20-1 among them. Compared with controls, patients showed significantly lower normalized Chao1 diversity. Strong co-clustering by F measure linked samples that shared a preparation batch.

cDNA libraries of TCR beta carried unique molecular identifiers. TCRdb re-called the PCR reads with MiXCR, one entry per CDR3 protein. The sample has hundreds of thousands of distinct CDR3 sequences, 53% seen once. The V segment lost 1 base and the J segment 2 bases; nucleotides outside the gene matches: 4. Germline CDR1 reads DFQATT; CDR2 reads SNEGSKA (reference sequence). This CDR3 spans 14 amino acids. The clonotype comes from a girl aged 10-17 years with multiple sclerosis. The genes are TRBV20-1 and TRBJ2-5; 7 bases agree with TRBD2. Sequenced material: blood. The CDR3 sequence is CSARAGTTQETQYF. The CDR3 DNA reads TGCAGTGCTAGAGCCGGGACTACTCAAGAGACCCAGTACTTC.